This TCR beta chain was obtained from a study of CD4 T cells in relation to SARS-CoV-2 and coronaviruses. Overall study findings and caveats: The assay detects memory recall responses, not culture-primed primary responses. Monoreactive clones expanded significantly more to SARS-CoV-2 than crossreactive clones did.

Clones were sequenced by immunoSEQ multiplex PCR, and TCRdb holds only the in-frame ones, with some missing. The sample shows about 31,000 clones, roughly four fifths of them seen only once. This clone was seen only a few times. As yet, its antigen is unknown. CDR1 and CDR2 (germline): GTSNPN, SVGIG (reference sequence). The CDR3 sequence is 15 residues long. The V end was cut by 0 bases, the J end by 1 base, with 10 bases between. Cryopreserved PBMCs were CD4-enriched, then split into naive and memory cells. Sequencing was carried out using memory CD4+ T cells from PBMCs, cultured in vitro. The gene calls are TRBV30 and TRBJ1-3, with D perhaps TRBD1 (5 bases). The receptor's source is an adult with COVID-19. CDR3 nucleotides: TGTGCCTGGAGTGTATGGGGGGGTTCTGGAAACACCATATATTTT. Its translation is CAWSVWGGSGNTIYF.